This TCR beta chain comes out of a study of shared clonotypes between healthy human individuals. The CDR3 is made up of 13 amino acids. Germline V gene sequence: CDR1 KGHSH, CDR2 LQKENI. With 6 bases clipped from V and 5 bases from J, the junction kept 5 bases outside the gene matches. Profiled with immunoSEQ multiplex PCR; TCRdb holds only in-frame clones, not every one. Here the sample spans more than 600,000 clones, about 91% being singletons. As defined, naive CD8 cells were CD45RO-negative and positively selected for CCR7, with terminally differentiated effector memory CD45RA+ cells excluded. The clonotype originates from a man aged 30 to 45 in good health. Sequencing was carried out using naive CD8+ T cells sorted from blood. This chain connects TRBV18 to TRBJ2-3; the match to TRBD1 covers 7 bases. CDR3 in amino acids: CASSQYRGDTQYF. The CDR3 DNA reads TGTGCCAGCTCGCAATACAGGGGAGATACGCAGTATTTT. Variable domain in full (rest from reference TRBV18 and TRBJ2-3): NAGVMQNPRHLVRRRGQEARLRCSPMKGHSHVYWYRQLPEEGLKFMVYLQKENIIDESGMPKERFSAEFPKEGPSILRIQQVVRGDSAAYFCASSQYRGDTQYFGPGTRLTVL.